One and the same sample provided the 6 T cell receptor beta chains below, sequenced in a study of cytomegalovirus exposure and HLA in healthy donors. Vbeta (60) and Jbeta (13) primers were used in the PCR. The data were produced by immunoSEQ multiplex PCR, yet TCRdb's version contains in-frame clones alone and is incomplete. The sample includes 150,000 to 200,000 clones, about 81% seen only once; the top ten take approximately 1.6%. Sample: PBMCs. All receptors come from a girl aged 10 to 17 in good health and CMV-seropositive.

The chain joins TRBV9 to TRBJ2-2; a possible D gene is TRBD1 (6 bases). The CDR3 extends over 13 amino acids. Germline lookup yields CDR1 SGDLS and CDR2 YYNGEE. Trimming cost V 4 bases and J 6 bases, with 10 bases left between them. CDR3 loop: CASSYRVPGELFF. Here the CDR3 DNA reads TGTGCCAGCAGCTACAGGGTTCCCGGGGAGCTGTTTTTT.

J is TRBJ2-4 and V is TRBV5-1; 8 bases are a match to TRBD2. V lost 0 bases to trimming and J lost 6 bases; unmatched junction nucleotides: 5. The germline V gene has CDR1 SGHRS and CDR2 YFSETQ. The CDR3 is made up of 15 amino acids. The CDR3 nucleotides read TGCGCCAGCAGCTTGGCCAGCGGGAGACCAAACATTCAGTACTTC. Amino acids: CASSLASGRPNIQYF.

This clone has only one observation. The chain is built from TRBV5-1 and TRBJ2-7; TRBD1 is a possible D gene (6 bases). V lost 3 bases and J lost 5, with 9 bases in between. Germline CDR1 reads SGHRS; CDR2 reads YFSETQ. CDR3 length: 12 residues. CDR3 nucleotide sequence: TGCGCCAGCAGCTACGACAGGAACGAGCAGTACTTC. Encoded protein: CASSYDRNEQYF.

The chain employs TRBV28 and TRBJ2-6; D gene unclear. With 2 bases removed from V and 2 bases from J, the gap between germline ends came to 7 bases. This CDR3 comprises 15 residues. The germline gives CDR1 MDHEN, CDR2 SYDVKM. Written as DNA, the CDR3 is TGTGCCAGCAGTTTACTAACAGCTGGGGCCAACGTCCTGACTTTC. Protein sequence: CASSLLTAGANVLTF.

This clone occurred a few times. This sequence joins TRBV5-1 and TRBJ1-1; no clear D. V was clipped by 5 bases and J by 0 bases, with 17 bases between them. The CDR3 extends over 16 amino acids. The V gene's germline CDR1 is SGHRS and CDR2 YFSETQ. The CDR3 DNA follows: TGCGCCAGCAGGTTGTACAGCCTTCAAATGAACACTGAAGCTTTCTTT. Protein product: CASRLYSLQMNTEAFF.

The CDR3 DNA sequence: TGTGCCAGTAGTGGCCGCGTACTAGCCTCCTACTACTACAATGAGCAGTTCTTC. As protein: CASSGRVLASYYYNEQFF. This chain joins TRBV19 and TRBJ2-1; D might be TRBD2 (6 bases). Trimming stripped 5 bases from V and 3 bases from J, with 23 bases between. This CDR3 is built from 18 residues. CDR1 LNHDA and CDR2 SQIVND come from the germline V gene (reference sequence).